The 26 T cell receptor beta chains given below trace back to one sample, sequenced in a study of blood T cell repertoires in COVID-19. Here immunoSEQ multiplex PCR was the method, and the copy in TCRdb shows in-frame clones only, minus some. The table has about 220,000 clones, around 86% seen once; the top ten hold under 8.5%. Sequenced input: peripheral blood. The receptors derive from a woman of 80 years or more with COVID-19, enrolled during active disease.

The V and J genes are TRBV7-9 and TRBJ2-2; D may be TRBD1 (5 bases). This CDR3 is 16 amino acids long. Germline values: CDR1 SEHNR, CDR2 FQNEAQ (reference sequence). Trimming took off 3 bases at V and 0 bases at J, with 11 bases between the two ends. DNA for the CDR3: TGTGCCAGCAGCTTCGTCAGGGCCGCGAACACCGGGGAGCTGTTTTTT. Its protein product is CASSFVRAANTGELFF.

The chain employs TRBV5-1 and TRBJ1-4; 7 bases align to TRBD1. The J segment lost 7 bases and the V segment lost 0 bases, leaving 12 bases of the junction unmatched. Germline CDR1 is SGHRS and CDR2 is YFSETQ. The CDR3 consists of 17 residues. CDR3 amino acids: CASSLAADRERGEKLFF. The CDR3 bases are TGCGCCAGCAGCTTGGCGGCTGACAGGGAACGGGGTGAAAAACTGTTTTTT.

The CDR3 loop is CAISERTGSLNGYTF. Written as DNA, the CDR3 is TGTGCCATCAGTGAGCGGACAGGGAGTTTAAATGGCTACACCTTC. This sequence joins TRBV10-3 and TRBJ1-2; TRBD1 agrees at 8 bases. Germline V gives CDR1 ENHRY, CDR2 SYGVKD. The CDR3 totals 15 residues. The V and J ends lost 2 bases and 6 bases, in that order; junction bases with no gene match: 8.

The V gene is TRBV6-5, the J gene TRBJ1-2; possibly TRBD1 for D (6 bases). V gave up 6 bases and J gave up 3 bases, with 11 bases separating them. The CDR3 is made up of 13 amino acids. The germline V gene encodes CDR1 MNHEY and CDR2 SVGAGI. In nucleotides, the CDR3 is TGTGCCAGCAGACCGGGACAAGACTATGGCTACACCTTC. Protein sequence: CASRPGQDYGYTF.

CDR3 sequence: CAWSVPGAKTEAFF. DNA for the CDR3: TGTGCCTGGAGTGTACCAGGGGCTAAGACTGAAGCTTTCTTT. V is TRBV30 and J is TRBJ1-1; TRBD1 is a possible D gene (6 bases). This CDR3 spans 14 amino acids. Germline V gene lookup returns CDR1 GTSNPN and CDR2 SVGIG (reference sequence). V was cut by 0 bases and J by 5 bases, with 13 bases left in between.

The chain couples TRBV28 to TRBJ1-3, with D possibly being TRBD1 (6 bases). This CDR3 is built from 13 residues. Germline CDR1 MDHEN, CDR2 SYDVKM. Trimming removed 5 bases at V and 4 bases at J, with 9 bases between. The chain's CDR3 is CASSRQGGNTIYF. For the CDR3, the DNA is TGTGCCAGCAGTCGCCAGGGGGGAAACACCATATATTTT.

J is TRBJ2-4 and V is TRBV13; TRBD1 might be the D (5 bases). The CDR3 sequence is 14 residues long. Germline lookup yields CDR1 PRHDT and CDR2 FYEKMQ (reference sequence). Trimming took off 5 bases at V and 1 base at J, with 9 bases between the two ends. The CDR3 DNA sequence: TGTGCCAGCAGCATGGCAGGGGCCAAAAACATTCAGTACTTC. This sequence encodes CASSMAGAKNIQYF.

This clone was picked up one time. CDR3 sequence (DNA): TGTGCCAGCTCACCATCTTTAGGGGGCGGCTACACCTTC. This encodes CASSPSLGGGYTF. This rearrangement joins TRBV18 to TRBJ1-2, with 7 bases aligning to TRBD1. The germline CDR1 and CDR2 sequences are KGHSH and LQKENI. The CDR3 extends over 13 amino acids. V lost 2 bases to trimming and J lost 8 bases; unmatched junction nucleotides: 5.

The V gene is TRBV15, the J gene TRBJ1-3; D is perhaps TRBD1 (5 bases). Germline CDR1 and CDR2: LNHNV and YYDKDF (reference sequence). The V gene lost 3 bases and the J gene lost 2 bases, with 11 bases spanning the gap. The CDR3 spans 15 residues. The CDR3 coding sequence is TGTGCCACCAGCAGCGCGGGGGTAACTGGAAACACCATATATTTT. This sequence encodes CATSSAGVTGNTIYF.

This clone was observed a few times. V is TRBV6-5 and J is TRBJ1-4; D gene uncertain. With 3 bases removed from V and 0 bases from J, the gap between germline ends came to 2 bases. The CDR3 length is 13 residues. Germline CDR1 MNHEY, CDR2 SVGAGI. In DNA form, the CDR3 reads TGTGCCAGCAGTTATACAACTAATGAAAAACTGTTTTTT. As protein: CASSYTTNEKLFF.

The chain carries TRBV11-2 and TRBJ2-1; 12 nucleotides agree with TRBD1. The CDR3 has 16 residues. Germline lookup yields CDR1 SGHAT and CDR2 FQNNGV. The trim removed 7 bases at V and 8 bases at J, leaving 12 bases unmatched. CDR3 nucleotide sequence: TGTGCCAGCACCAATTTGCCGGGACAGGGGGCCTATGAGCAGTTCTTC. The encoded protein is CASTNLPGQGAYEQFF.

The genes are TRBV6-1 and TRBJ2-7; D is possibly TRBD1 (7 bases). This CDR3 is 16 amino acids long. V was trimmed by 4 bases and J by 0 bases, leaving 16 bases between them. CDR1 is MNHNS and CDR2 is SASEGT in the germline V gene. The CDR3 loop is CASSGQGGHFSYEQYF. As DNA, the CDR3 is TGTGCCAGCAGTGGCCAGGGGGGACACTTCTCCTACGAGCAGTACTTC.

CDR3 nucleotide sequence: TGTGCCAGCAGTAGGGACACCGACTCCTACGAGCAGTACTTC. This sequence encodes CASSRDTDSYEQYF. This chain links TRBV6-2 or TRBV6-3 with TRBJ2-7, with D possibly being TRBD1 (6 bases). CDR1 and CDR2 from the germline V gene are MNHEY and SVGEGT. The CDR3 runs 14 residues. V lost 5 bases and J 0 bases, leaving 11 bases between the germline ends.

In DNA, the CDR3 is TGTGCCAGCAGCTTGACAGCTAGACTGAACACTGAAGCTTTCTTT. Residues: CASSLTARLNTEAFF. The chain recombines TRBV7-3 with TRBJ1-1, with TRBD1 as a possible D gene (5 bases). From germline, CDR1 is SGHTA and CDR2 FQGTGA. V lost 3 bases and J lost 0, with 11 bases in between. This CDR3 has 15 amino acids.

The rearrangement links TRBV30 to TRBJ1-2; D gene ambiguous. V lost 4 bases and J lost 8, with 17 bases in between. Germline V gene lookup returns CDR1 GTSNPN and CDR2 SVGIG (reference sequence). There are 13 residues in the CDR3. The CDR3 coding sequence is TGTGCCTGGACGACAAAGTTTGTACGAGGCTACACCTTC. Protein sequence: CAWTTKFVRGYTF.

The chain uses TRBV6-2 or TRBV6-3 and TRBJ1-1; 7 bases match TRBD1. The junction had 14 bases not matched to a gene; V was cut back by 4 bases and J by 6 bases. This CDR3 comprises 16 residues. Germline CDR1 and CDR2: MNHEY and SVGEGT. The CDR3 bases are TGTGCCAGCAGTTTCACAGGGGTATATCTTGCGTCTGAAGCTTTCTTT. This encodes CASSFTGVYLASEAFF.

The chain combines TRBV28 with TRBJ2-3; 10 bases are shared with TRBD1. CDR3 length: 15 amino acids. Germline V gene lookup returns CDR1 MDHEN and CDR2 SYDVKM. V gave up 5 bases and J gave up 5 bases; unmatched junction bases: 7. Written as DNA, the CDR3 is TGTGCCAGCAGTCCCGGACAGGGGGGCGTAGATACGCAGTATTTT. This encodes CASSPGQGGVDTQYF.

The chain carries TRBV4-3 and TRBJ2-3; 9 bases map to TRBD2. This CDR3 contains 18 residues. Germline CDR1 is LGHNA and CDR2 is YSLEER. V trimming: 0 bases; J trimming: 6 bases; junction bases outside the gene matches: 13. The CDR3 coding sequence is TGCGCCAGCAGCCAAGATCTAGGCGGGAGGGCAATTCTGGATACGCAGTATTTT. The encoded protein is CASSQDLGGRAILDTQYF.

J is TRBJ2-5 and V is TRBV7-9, with D possibly TRBD1 on 6 matching bases. Trimming left V 5 bases short and J 0 bases short, with 7 bases between. The germline V gene encodes CDR1 SEHNR and CDR2 FQNEAQ (reference sequence). This CDR3 is 13 amino acids long. This chain's CDR3 is CASSRTDQETQYF. CDR3 bases: TGTGCCAGCAGCCGGACAGACCAAGAGACCCAGTACTTC.

The chain uses TRBV5-6 and TRBJ1-6; D call uncertain. V lost 2 bases to trimming and J lost 9 bases, with 9 bases between them. The V gene's germline CDR1 is SGHDT and CDR2 YYEEEE. The CDR3 totals 13 residues. The CDR3 region has the DNA TGTGCCAGCAGCTTAGTCCGAGGTTCACCCCTCCACTTT. Translation gives CASSLVRGSPLHF.

The sample holds a few counts of this clone. V is TRBV7-9 and J is TRBJ2-7; 15 bases are shared with TRBD2. V lost 10 bases and J lost 1; bases outside the gene matches: 11. Germline CDR1 and CDR2: SEHNR and FQNEAQ (reference sequence). This CDR3 is built from 17 residues. CDR3 sequence reads: CATLTPGTSGGSYEQYF. For the CDR3, the DNA is TGTGCCACCCTCACACCCGGGACTAGCGGGGGGTCCTACGAGCAGTACTTC.

This clone was picked up one time. J is TRBJ2-7 and V is TRBV5-1; 9 bases are shared with TRBD2. CDR1 SGHRS and CDR2 YFSETQ come from the germline V gene. The CDR3 runs to 14 residues. V trimming: 3 bases; J trimming: 4 bases; junction bases outside the gene matches: 5. CDR3 bases: TGCGCCAGCAGCTCCCGGACTAGCGAATACGAGCAGTACTTC. As protein: CASSSRTSEYEQYF. The full variable domain, completed using reference TRBV5-1 and TRBJ2-7, is KAGVTQTPRYLIKTRGQQVTLSCSPISGHRSVSWYQQTPGQGLQFLFEYFSETQRNKGNFPGRFSGRQFSNSRSEMNVSTLELGDSALYLCASSSRTSEYEQYFGPGTRLTVT.

This clone has just one count. V gene TRBV18 combines with J gene TRBJ2-1, with a tentative D call TRBD2 (6 bases). The CDR3 extends over 18 amino acids. Germline lookup yields CDR1 KGHSH and CDR2 LQKENI. The V end was cut by 6 bases, the J end by 4 bases, with 25 bases between. CDR3 sequence: CASSQNIGGQDPYNEQFF. DNA of the CDR3: TGTGCCAGCTCCCAGAACATCGGAGGGCAGGACCCATACAATGAGCAGTTCTTC.

The rearrangement joins TRBV11-2 to TRBJ2-5; D not resolved. The V and J ends lost 4 bases and 0 bases respectively, with 6 bases between them. The CDR3 contains 13 residues. Germline assignment: CDR1 SGHAT and CDR2 FQNNGV. CDR3: CASSSRNQETQYF. CDR3 nucleotide sequence: TGTGCCAGCAGCTCGAGGAACCAAGAGACCCAGTACTTC.

This chain connects TRBV5-6 to TRBJ2-6; a possible D gene is TRBD2 (5 bases). The CDR3 has 17 amino acids. Germline CDR1 SGHDT, CDR2 YYEEEE. The V end lost 2 bases, the J end lost 0 bases, and 12 bases lay between the germline ends. The CDR3 DNA follows: TGTGCCAGCAGCTTCAGAGGTGGGAGCTCTGGGGCCAACGTCCTGACTTTC. It yields the protein CASSFRGGSSGANVLTF.

CDR3 DNA: TGTGCCAGCAGTTTAAGGGGACTGAACACAGATACGCAGTATTTT. Amino acid sequence: CASSLRGLNTDTQYF. The gene calls are TRBV28 and TRBJ2-3; D might be TRBD2 (6 bases). The germline gives CDR1 MDHEN, CDR2 SYDVKM. The V end was cut by 2 bases, the J end by 2 bases, with 11 bases between. The CDR3 is 15 residues long.